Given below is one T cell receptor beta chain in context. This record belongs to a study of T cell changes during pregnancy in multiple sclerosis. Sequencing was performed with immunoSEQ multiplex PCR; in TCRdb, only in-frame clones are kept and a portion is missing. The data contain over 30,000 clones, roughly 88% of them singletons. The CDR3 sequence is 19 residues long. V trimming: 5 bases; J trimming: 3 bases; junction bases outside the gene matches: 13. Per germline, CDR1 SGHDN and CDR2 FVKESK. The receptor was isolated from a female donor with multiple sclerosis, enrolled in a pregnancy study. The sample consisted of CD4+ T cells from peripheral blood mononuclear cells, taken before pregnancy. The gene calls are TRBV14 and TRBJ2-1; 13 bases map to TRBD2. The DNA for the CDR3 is TGTGCCAGCAGCACTCGGACTAGCGGGAGTCTTAATATCTACAATGAGCAGTTCTTC. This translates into CASSTRTSGSLNIYNEQFF.